These 20 T cell receptor beta chains came from one sample sequenced in a study of control samples from healthy donors and cancer patients. Sequenced by immunoSEQ multiplex PCR; TCRdb stores in-frame clones only, minus some. Of about 160,000 clones in the sample, nearly 96% were seen once. Sample: blood. The receptors derive from a woman between 25 and 40 years old in good health.

This clone was recorded only once. The gene calls are TRBV11-3 and TRBJ2-1; 7 bases agree with TRBD1. CDR1 is SGHNT, CDR2 YENEEA, per germline. Trimming removed 0 bases from V and 2 bases from J; junction bases left unmatched: 10. The CDR3 length is 18 residues. The chain's CDR3 is CASSLESGRGIPYNEQFF. The CDR3 bases are TGTGCCAGCAGCTTAGAATCAGGCAGGGGGATTCCCTACAATGAGCAGTTCTTC.

The CDR3 nucleotides are TGTGCCAGCAGCCAAGCACTAGCGGGAGTAGGCACAGATACGCAGTATTTT. Encoded protein: CASSQALAGVGTDTQYF. V gene TRBV3-1 (or the pseudogene TRBV3-2) combines with J gene TRBJ2-3; 11 positions match TRBD2. V lost 1 base to trimming and J lost 1 base; unmatched junction nucleotides: 4. Germline V gene data show CDR1 as LGHDT and CDR2 as YNNKEL (reference sequence). The CDR3 is made up of 17 amino acids.

The chain employs TRBV4-1 and TRBJ1-1; 7 positions match TRBD1. Germline trimming cut 3 bases from V and 5 bases from J; bases unmatched to any gene: 9. Germline values: CDR1 MGHRA, CDR2 YSYEKL. The CDR3 consists of 15 residues. The CDR3 DNA is TGCGCCAGCAGCCAGCGAACAGGGGAGTGGACTGAAGCTTTCTTT. Translating gives CASSQRTGEWTEAFF.

This chain connects TRBV21-1 to TRBJ1-3. TRBV21-1 is a pseudogene. The CDR3 has 15 residues. The CDR3 protein is CASRALGGSGNTIYF. CDR3 DNA: TGTGCCAGCAGGGCTCTCGGGGGCTCTGGAAACACCATATATTTT.

The rearrangement uses TRBV28 and TRBJ1-5; 8 bases agree with TRBD1. Germline-derived CDR1 and CDR2 are MDHEN and SYDVKM. This CDR3 region has 16 residues. V was clipped by 5 bases and J by 3 bases; unmatched bases: 9. The CDR3 sequence is CASSRRTGSFNQPQHF. CDR3 nucleotides: TGTGCCAGCAGTAGAAGGACAGGGTCATTCAATCAGCCCCAGCATTTT.

This chain uses TRBV11-3 with TRBJ2-3, with a weak D call TRBD2 (5 bases). Germline-derived CDR1 and CDR2 are SGHNT and YENEEA. The CDR3 consists of 16 residues. V lost 4 bases, J lost 2 bases, and 16 bases lay in between. CDR3 bases: TGTGCCAGCAGCTCTAGGACTGCCGAAAACACAGATACGCAGTATTTT. Translating it yields CASSSRTAENTDTQYF.

The chain has TRBV5-4 and TRBJ2-5; 11 bases match TRBD1. The CDR3 length is 16 residues. The trim removed 4 bases at V and 5 bases at J, leaving 10 bases unmatched. Looked up from germline, CDR1 is SGHNT and CDR2 is YYREEE (reference sequence). CDR3 sequence (DNA): TGTGCCAGCAGCCCCGGGACAGGGGGTTTCGGTGAGACCCAGTACTTC. Protein: CASSPGTGGFGETQYF.

This clone was detected once. V and J are TRBV5-4 and TRBJ1-2; no clear D gene. Between the trimmed V and J ends, which lost 4 bases and 3 bases, there was a span of 16 bases. The length of the CDR3 is 15 residues. Per the germline V gene, CDR1 is SGHNT and CDR2 is YYREEE (reference sequence). The CDR3 DNA is TGTGCCAGCAGCGAGGAGGCTATCGCGGACTATGGCTACACCTTC. Translated: CASSEEAIADYGYTF.

The rearrangement links TRBV4-1 to TRBJ2-3, with 8 bases fitting TRBD2. The CDR3 runs to 12 residues. Looked up from germline, CDR1 is MGHRA and CDR2 is YSYEKL. V trimming: 3 bases; J trimming: 14 bases; junction bases outside the gene matches: 7. The CDR3 sequence is CASSHSGTGRYF. The CDR3 DNA sequence: TGCGCCAGCAGCCATAGCGGGACCGGTCGGTATTTT.

The chain recombines TRBV7-8 with TRBJ2-5, with 8 positions matching TRBD2. With 4 bases clipped from V and 4 bases from J, the junction kept 11 bases outside the gene matches. The CDR3 runs 16 residues. Germline CDR1 SGHVS, CDR2 FQNEAQ. CDR3 coding DNA: TGTGCCAGCAGCTCCGGTGCGCGGGGGGTCTCAGAGACCCAGTACTTC. This encodes CASSSGARGVSETQYF. Filled out from reference TRBV7-8 and TRBJ2-5, the complete variable domain reads GAGVSQSPRYKVAKRGQDVALRCDPISGHVSLFWYQQALGQGPEFLTYFQNEAQLDKSGLPSDRFFAERPEGSVSTLKIQRTQQEDSAVYLCASSSGARGVSETQYFGPGTRLLVL.

The genes are TRBV19 and TRBJ1-5; D is ambiguous. Trimming stripped 1 base from V and 7 bases from J, with 17 bases between. Germline loops: CDR1 LNHDA, CDR2 SQIVND (reference sequence). The CDR3 totals 16 residues. The CDR3 DNA reads TGTGCCAGTAGTATAGGCGGGTTTGAAGCCGCCCAGCCCCAGCATTTT. It yields the protein CASSIGGFEAAQPQHF.

The rearrangement joins TRBV6-5 to TRBJ1-6; D possibly corresponds to TRBD1 (5 bases). Germline V gene data show CDR1 as MNHEY and CDR2 as SVGAGI. The CDR3 is 16 residues long. V was shortened by 2 bases and J by 9 bases, with 17 bases between the two germline ends. In DNA form, the CDR3 reads TGTGCCAGCAGTTACACCCGAGGGGCGGCGAGTTCACCCCTCCACTTT. Translation: CASSYTRGAASSPLHF.

The genes are TRBV4-1 and TRBJ2-7, with 8 positions matching TRBD1. Germline V lookup: CDR1 MGHRA, CDR2 YSYEKL. With 5 bases clipped from V and 4 bases from J, the junction kept 16 bases outside the gene matches. The CDR3 consists of 17 residues. The CDR3 coding sequence is TGCGCCAGCAGCGAAGGACAGGGTCCCGCCGGGTGGTACGAGCAGTACTTC. This gives the protein CASSEGQGPAGWYEQYF.

This rearrangement joins TRBV3-1 (or the pseudogene TRBV3-2) to TRBJ2-2, with D hard to call. The length of the CDR3 is 12 residues. CDR1 and CDR2 from the germline V gene are LGHDT and YNNKEL (reference sequence). Trimming removed 0 bases at V and 5 bases at J, with 1 base between. The CDR3 sequence is CASSQDTGELFF. As DNA, the CDR3 is TGTGCCAGCAGCCAAGATACCGGGGAGCTGTTTTTT.

Turning to this clone: An end of the junction does not agree with germline; a read error may underlie this. This chain connects TRBV7-9 to TRBJ1-1; D uncertain. The CDR3 contains 14 residues. Germline V gene sequence: CDR1 SEHNR, CDR2 FQNEAQ (reference sequence). This CDR3 reads CATSPDLGGTETFF. CDR3 DNA: TGTGCCACCTCGCCGGACCTTGGAGGCACTGAAACTTTCTTT.

The sample holds a few counts of this clone. This chain links TRBV25-1 with TRBJ2-2; 8 bases match TRBD1. Per germline, CDR1 MGHDK and CDR2 SYGVNS. Trimming at V came to 4 bases and at J to 3 bases, leaving 4 bases not matched to a gene. This CDR3 is built from 15 residues. The CDR3, as DNA: TGTGCCAGCAGTGTCAGGGGGCGGGACACCGGGGAGCTGTTTTTT. Translation: CASSVRGRDTGELFF. Using reference TRBV25-1 and TRBJ2-2 for the parts outside the CDR3, the full variable domain is EADIYQTPRYLVIGTGKKITLECSQTMGHDKMYWYQQDPGMELHLIHYSYGVNSTEKGDLSSESTVSRIRTEHFPLTLESARPSHTSQYLCASSVRGRDTGELFFGEGSRLTVL.

The chain combines TRBV15 with TRBJ1-6; TRBD1 matches at 10 bases. Trimming took 0 bases from V and 9 from J; bases not matched to a gene: 2. Germline CDR1 reads LNHNV; CDR2 reads YYDKDF (reference sequence). This CDR3 has 15 residues. The CDR3 DNA follows: TGTGCCACCAGCAGAGATGACAGGGGGCTTTCACCCCTCCACTTT. Amino acids: CATSRDDRGLSPLHF.

CDR3: CASRAFSGDTGELFF. As DNA, the CDR3 is TGTGCCAGCCGAGCTTTTAGCGGGGACACCGGGGAGCTGTTTTTT. V usage is TRBV2 and J usage is TRBJ2-2, with 8 bases matching TRBD2. The CDR3 length is 15 residues. V shed 8 bases and J 3 bases; nucleotides not matched to a gene: 8. Looked up from germline, CDR1 is SNHLY and CDR2 is FYNNEI.

The gene calls are TRBV19 and TRBJ1-5; perhaps TRBD1 as D (5 bases). Between the trimmed V and J ends, which lost 4 bases and 2 bases, there was a span of 12 bases. Germline CDR1 and CDR2: LNHDA and SQIVND (reference sequence). The CDR3 is made up of 15 amino acids. In nucleotides, the CDR3 is TGTGCCAGTAGTACGGTAGGAGGGGGCAATCAGCCCCAGCATTTT. This codes for CASSTVGGGNQPQHF.

The CDR3 loop is CASSSYRGSNQPQHF. Here the CDR3 DNA reads TGTGCCAGCAGCTCCTACAGGGGTTCCAATCAGCCCCAGCATTTT. The chain couples TRBV7-2 to TRBJ1-5, with 7 nucleotides matching TRBD1. This CDR3 is built from 15 residues. With V trimmed by 4 bases and J by 3 bases, 6 bases remained unmatched. The germline gives CDR1 SGHTA, CDR2 FQGNSA. Using reference TRBV7-2 and TRBJ1-5 for the parts outside the CDR3, the full variable domain is GAGVSQSPSNKVTEKGKDVELRCDPISGHTALYWYRQSLGQGLEFLIYFQGNSAPDKSGLPSDRFSAERTGGSVSTLTIQRTQQEDSAVYLCASSSYRGSNQPQHFGDGTRLSIL.